The 20 T cell receptor beta chains listed next were all sequenced from one sample in a study of T cell responses to AZD1222 COVID-19 vaccine. Libraries were prepared by immunoSEQ multiplex PCR; TCRdb keeps only in-frame clonotypes and omits some of them. The sample records around 140,000 clones, roughly 92% being singletons. Specimen: peripheral blood, collected on day 0 of AZD1222 vaccination. All receptors derive from an adult in good health.

The chain joins TRBV19 to TRBJ1-2, with D perhaps matching TRBD1 (5 bases). Germline lookup yields CDR1 LNHDA and CDR2 SQIVND (reference sequence). V was pared by 3 bases and J by 0 bases, with 8 bases between. This CDR3 is 14 amino acids long. In DNA, the CDR3 is TGTGCCAGTAGTATTGGGGGATCTAACTATGGCTACACCTTC. Amino acid sequence: CASSIGGSNYGYTF.

The rearrangement links TRBV5-5 to TRBJ2-7, with TRBD1 matching over 9 bases. This CDR3 is 13 amino acids long. Germline lookup yields CDR1 SGHKS and CDR2 YYEKEE (reference sequence). The ends lost 4 bases at V and 6 bases at J; junction bases unmatched: 5. The CDR3: CASSPLTGGEQYF. Written as DNA, the CDR3 is TGTGCCAGCAGCCCATTGACAGGGGGCGAGCAGTACTTC. Drawing the rest from reference TRBV5-5 and TRBJ2-7, the complete variable domain is DAGVTQSPTHLIKTRGQQVTLRCSPISGHKSVSWYQQVLGQGPQFIFQYYEKEERGRGNFPDRFSARQFPNYSSELNVNALLLGDSALYLCASSPLTGGEQYFGPGTRLTVT.

The genes are TRBV5-1 and TRBJ2-5, with D possibly being TRBD1 (5 bases). The CDR3 has 14 amino acids. V shed 5 bases and J shed 5 bases, with 16 bases lying between them. Germline-derived CDR1 and CDR2 are SGHRS and YFSETQ. The CDR3 DNA reads TGCGCCAGCAGAAGTGGTACAGGAACGGAGACCCAGTACTTC. Translation: CASRSGTGTETQYF.

The chain combines TRBV5-1 with TRBJ1-5; D is uncertain. The CDR3 is 14 residues long. The ends were cut back, 4 bases at V and 4 bases at J, with 12 bases in the middle. Germline V gives CDR1 SGHRS, CDR2 YFSETQ. The DNA for the CDR3 is TGCGCCAGCAGCACGGACGGGATAAATCAGCCCCAGCATTTT. Its protein product is CASSTDGINQPQHF.

The chain joins TRBV5-1 to TRBJ2-1; 12 nucleotides line up with TRBD2. J lost 5 bases, V lost 6 bases, and 12 bases had no gene match. The V gene's germline CDR1 is SGHRS and CDR2 YFSETQ. This CDR3 comprises 17 residues. DNA of the CDR3: TGCGCCAGCATTCGAAACAGACTAGCGGGAGAGGACAATGAGCAGTTCTTC. It is translated as CASIRNRLAGEDNEQFF.

J is TRBJ1-5 and V is TRBV5-6; TRBD1 matches at 11 bases. This CDR3 has 15 residues. Germline V lookup: CDR1 SGHDT, CDR2 YYEEEE. The V gene end was trimmed by 3 bases and the J gene end by 3 bases; junction bases not matched to a gene: 2. The CDR3 coding sequence is TGTGCCAGCAGCTCGGGACAGGGGGTCAATCAGCCCCAGCATTTT. It codes for CASSSGQGVNQPQHF. Combining the CDR3 with reference TRBV5-6 and TRBJ1-5 gives the whole variable domain DAGVTQSPTHLIKTRGQQVTLRCSPKSGHDTVSWYQQALGQGPQFIFQYYEEEERQRGNFPDRFSGHQFPNYSSELNVNALLLGDSALYLCASSSGQGVNQPQHFGDGTRLSIL.

The V and J genes are TRBV9 and TRBJ2-5, with 11 bases identical to TRBD1. V lost 7 bases and J lost 1; bases outside the gene matches: 6. The CDR3 consists of 15 residues. The germline CDR1 and CDR2 sequences are SGDLS and YYNGEE. The CDR3 here is CASSGGTGGQETQYF. CDR3 DNA: TGTGCCAGCTCCGGGGGGACAGGGGGCCAAGAGACCCAGTACTTC. Using reference TRBV9 and TRBJ2-5 for the parts outside the CDR3, the full variable domain is DSGVTQTPKHLITATGQRVTLRCSPRSGDLSVYWYQQSLDQGLQFLIQYYNGEERAKGNILERFSAQQFPDLHSELNLSSLELGDSALYFCASSGGTGGQETQYFGPGTRLLVL.

The V call is TRBV19, the J call TRBJ1-1; D uncertain. The CDR3 spans 16 residues. V lost 5 bases, J lost 1 base, and 17 bases lay in between. The V gene's germline CDR1 is LNHDA and CDR2 SQIVND (reference sequence). CDR3 sequence (DNA): TGTGCCAGTAGTCCGACCCTGGTGAATCCGAACACTGAAGCTTTCTTT. The encoded protein is CASSPTLVNPNTEAFF.

This chain uses TRBV29-1 with TRBJ2-1; 12 bases are shared with TRBD2. The length of the CDR3 is 18 residues. V shed 5 bases, J shed 0 bases, and the junction held 11 bases outside the gene matches. Germline V gene lookup returns CDR1 SQVTM and CDR2 ANQGSEA. DNA for the CDR3: TGCAGCGTTCGCGCGGGACTAGCGGGCCAGAGCTCCTACAATGAGCAGTTCTTC. It translates to CSVRAGLAGQSSYNEQFF.

This clone was observed a single time. The chain has TRBV19 and TRBJ2-3; 11 bases agree with TRBD2. The CDR3 length is 16 residues. Germline CDR1 is LNHDA and CDR2 is SQIVND (reference sequence). Losses at the gene ends were 5 bases for V and 3 bases for J; bases not matched to a gene: 7. Here the CDR3 DNA reads TGTGCCAGTAGTTTCCGACTAGCGGGAATTACAGATACGCAGTATTTT. Protein sequence: CASSFRLAGITDTQYF.

V and J are TRBV6-5 and TRBJ2-6; D may be TRBD1 (5 bases). There are 15 residues in the CDR3. Trimming took off 6 bases at V and 9 bases at J, with 18 bases between the two ends. Germline loops: CDR1 MNHEY, CDR2 SVGAGI. The CDR3 region has the DNA TGTGCCAGCAGAATTACGGTGACAGCCTACAACGTCCTGACTTTC. It codes for CASRITVTAYNVLTF.

The chain has TRBV7-9 and TRBJ1-3; perhaps TRBD1 as D (6 bases). CDR3 size: 14 residues. Germline V gives CDR1 SEHNR, CDR2 FQNEAQ (reference sequence). Deletions cut 5 bases from V and 4 bases from J, with 12 bases between. This CDR3 is CASSPTGAGNTIYF. The CDR3 DNA reads as TGTGCCAGCAGCCCGACGGGGGCGGGAAACACCATATATTTT.

This chain joins TRBV24-1 and TRBJ2-7; possibly TRBD1 for D (6 bases). The CDR3 is made up of 14 amino acids. The V gene lost 5 bases and the J gene lost 1 base, with 11 bases spanning the gap. The germline CDR1 and CDR2 sequences are KGHDR and SFDVKD. The DNA of the CDR3 is TGTGCCACCAGTGTTCCAGGGGAATCCTACGAGCAGTACTTC. It translates to CATSVPGESYEQYF.

V and J are TRBV4-1 and TRBJ1-2; no definite D call. V was pared by 4 bases and J by 3 bases, with 9 bases between. Germline CDR1 is MGHRA and CDR2 is YSYEKL. This CDR3 contains 13 residues. The CDR3 bases are TGCGCCAGCAGCCGGGGAGACCACTATGGCTACACCTTC. As protein: CASSRGDHYGYTF.

The genes are TRBV15 and TRBJ2-1; 11 bases map to TRBD2. The V and J ends lost 4 bases and 7 bases, in that order; junction bases with no gene match: 12. Per germline, CDR1 LNHNV and CDR2 YYDKDF (reference sequence). This CDR3 spans 17 amino acids. In DNA, the CDR3 is TGTGCCACCAGCACCTTGTCTAGCGGGAGGTTCTTGAATGAGCAGTTCTTC. Its protein product is CATSTLSSGRFLNEQFF. Full variable domain (remainder filled in from reference TRBV15 and TRBJ2-1): DAMVIQNPRYQVTQFGKPVTLSCSQTLNHNVMYWYQQKSSQAPKLLFHYYDKDFNNEADTPDNFQSRRPNTSFCFLDIRSPGLGDTAMYLCATSTLSSGRFLNEQFFGPGTRLTVL.

This rearrangement joins TRBV18 to TRBJ1-1; D not certain. The CDR3 is 14 residues long. CDR1 and CDR2 (germline): KGHSH, LQKENI. Deletions cut 3 bases from V and 0 bases from J, with 8 bases between. The CDR3 region is CASSPLGLNTEAFF. The CDR3 DNA reads as TGTGCCAGCTCACCTCTGGGATTGAACACTGAAGCTTTCTTT.

The J gene is TRBJ1-2, the V gene TRBV4-1, with D unresolved. The germline gives CDR1 MGHRA, CDR2 YSYEKL. V was cut by 0 bases and J by 2 bases, with 16 bases left in between. This CDR3 is 17 amino acids long. The CDR3 loop reads CASSQDRTRARNYGYTF. CDR3 nucleotides: TGCGCCAGCAGCCAAGATCGGACGCGGGCCAGGAACTATGGCTACACCTTC.

Sample share makes this clone medium-sized. The rearrangement joins TRBV19 to TRBJ1-2; D is undetermined. V lost 2 bases, J lost 7 bases, and 8 bases lay in between. The length of the CDR3 is 12 residues. The V gene's germline CDR1 is LNHDA and CDR2 SQIVND (reference sequence). CDR3 bases: TGTGCCAGTAGTATATTGTCAGGTGGCTACACCTTC. It codes for CASSILSGGYTF.

V usage is TRBV7-9 and J usage is TRBJ2-1, with TRBD2 identical over 7 bases. The CDR3 is 15 residues long. Germline lookup yields CDR1 SEHNR and CDR2 FQNEAQ (reference sequence). J was trimmed by 2 bases and V by 5 bases; bases with no gene match: 6. The CDR3 nucleotides read TGTGCCAGCAGCCCAATGGGGGGGGCCTACAATGAGCAGTTCTTC. Its translation: CASSPMGGAYNEQFF.

This rearrangement joins TRBV7-6 to TRBJ2-2; D not certain. With 4 bases removed from V and 4 bases from J, the gap between germline ends came to 10 bases. The CDR3 loop spans 14 amino acids. Germline V gives CDR1 SGHVS, CDR2 FNYEAQ. The CDR3 DNA follows: TGTGCCAGCAGCTGGTACGGGCGCACCGGGGAGCTGTTTTTT. It is translated as CASSWYGRTGELFF.